These 31 T cell receptor beta chains share one sample of origin, sequenced in a study of radiotherapy plus CTLA-4 blockade in lung cancer. The data were produced by immunoSEQ multiplex PCR, yet TCRdb's version contains in-frame clones alone and is incomplete. Of more than 75,000 clones detected, approximately 75% appear once; the ten largest clones hold over 13%. Specimen: peripheral blood, collected from a patient treated with radiotherapy plus ipilimumab. These receptors were taken from a human donor with non-small cell lung cancer that progressed on radiotherapy plus ipilimumab.

The chain combines TRBV10-3 with TRBJ2-3; TRBD1 matches 9 bases. V trimming: 8 bases; J trimming: 2 bases; junction bases outside the gene matches: 11. CDR1 and CDR2 from the germline V gene are ENHRY and SYGVKD. The CDR3 runs 16 residues. The chain's CDR3 is CAISSRDRVLTDTQYF. The CDR3 DNA sequence: TGTGCCATCTCGTCACGGGACAGGGTCCTCACAGATACGCAGTATTTT.

This sequence joins TRBV28 and TRBJ2-1; TRBD1 is a possible D gene (6 bases). This CDR3 contains 16 residues. Germline loops: CDR1 MDHEN, CDR2 SYDVKM. Between the trimmed V and J ends, which lost 6 bases and 4 bases, there was a span of 19 bases. CDR3 bases: TGTGCCAGCAGCTCTGTCGACAGGATCTTTTACAATGAGCAGTTCTTC. It translates to CASSSVDRIFYNEQFF.

The rearrangement uses TRBV4-3 and TRBJ1-3, with D unresolved. CDR3 size: 16 residues. Germline lookup yields CDR1 LGHNA and CDR2 YSLEER. V lost 0 bases and J lost 0, with 9 bases in between. The CDR3 is CASSQDRGSSGNTIYF. CDR3 in DNA: TGCGCCAGCAGCCAAGATAGAGGCAGCTCTGGAAACACCATATATTTT.

The rearrangement uses TRBV6-6 and TRBJ1-2, with 9 bases matching TRBD1. The J segment lost 8 bases and the V segment lost 5 bases, leaving 3 bases of the junction unmatched. Germline V gene sequence: CDR1 MNHNY, CDR2 SVGAGI (reference sequence). The CDR3 spans 12 residues. The CDR3 coding sequence is TGTGCCAGCAGTCGAACAGGGGGCGGCTACACCTTC. Translated: CASSRTGGGYTF.

The gene calls are TRBV29-1 and TRBJ2-1; possibly TRBD1 or TRBD2 for D (5 bases each). Germline values: CDR1 SQVTM, CDR2 ANQGSEA. The V end was cut by 4 bases, the J end by 0 bases, with 16 bases between. The length of the CDR3 is 16 residues. In DNA, the CDR3 is TGCAGCGTTGCGGGGCAGGTAGGAAGCTCCTACAATGAGCAGTTCTTC. This encodes CSVAGQVGSSYNEQFF.

This chain connects TRBV6-5 to TRBJ2-5; 7 nucleotides match TRBD2. The J call may be wrong; the DNA end is better matched by TRBJ2-7. Per the germline V gene, CDR1 is MNHEY and CDR2 is SVGAGI. This CDR3 contains 13 residues. The CDR3 loop reads CASSYGGGSEQYF. The CDR3 DNA reads TGTGCCAGCAGTTACGGGGGGGGGAGCGAGCAGTACTTC.

J is TRBJ2-5 and V is TRBV28, with TRBD1 matching 8 bases. CDR1 is MDHEN and CDR2 is SYDVKM in the germline V gene. J lost 1 base, V lost 6 bases, and 16 bases had no gene match. The CDR3 has 18 residues. CDR3 DNA: TGTGCCAGCAGACCAATACTTCGGACAGGGCCTATCCAAGAGACCCAGTACTTC. Amino acid sequence: CASRPILRTGPIQETQYF. Based on the CDR3 plus reference TRBV28 and TRBJ2-5, the full variable domain is DVKVTQSSRYLVKRTGEKVFLECVQDMDHENMFWYRQDPGLGLRLIYFSYDVKMKEKGDIPEGYSVSREKKERFSLILESASTNQTSMYLCASRPILRTGPIQETQYFGPGTRLLVL.

The gene calls are TRBV2 and TRBJ1-1; D remains unclear. Trimming cost V 9 bases and J 7 bases, with 3 bases left between them. CDR3 length equals 8 residues. Germline CDR1 is SNHLY and CDR2 is FYNNEI. CDR3 in amino acids: CASFEAFF. The CDR3 DNA sequence: TGTGCCAGTTTTGAAGCTTTCTTT.

The V and J genes are TRBV11-2 and TRBJ2-5; D uncertain. There are 17 residues in the CDR3. Trimming took 1 base from V and 2 from J, leaving 17 bases between them. Germline assignment: CDR1 SGHAT and CDR2 FQNNGV. CDR3: CASSLGSTLSLQETQYF. CDR3 bases: TGTGCCAGCAGCTTAGGATCGACCCTATCTTTACAAGAGACCCAGTACTTC.

This sequence joins TRBV6-5 and TRBJ1-5, with a tentative D call TRBD1 (5 bases). There are 13 residues in the CDR3. Deletions cut 4 bases from V and 5 bases from J, with 9 bases between. Per the germline V gene, CDR1 is MNHEY and CDR2 is SVGAGI. CDR3 residues: CASSLGVDQPQHF. As DNA, the CDR3 is TGTGCCAGCAGTTTGGGGGTGGATCAGCCCCAGCATTTT.

J is TRBJ1-1 and V is TRBV18; no clear D. The CDR3 length is 14 residues. The V gene's germline CDR1 is KGHSH and CDR2 LQKENI. The V gene lost 0 bases and the J gene lost 2 bases, with 7 bases spanning the gap. The CDR3 spells CASSPPERNTEAFF. The CDR3, as DNA: TGTGCCAGCTCACCACCCGAACGAAACACTGAAGCTTTCTTT.

This clone was seen a few times. The V call is TRBV2, the J call TRBJ2-5; 11 nucleotides line up with TRBD1. The germline V gene encodes CDR1 SNHLY and CDR2 FYNNEI. V trimming: 3 bases; J trimming: 2 bases; junction bases outside the gene matches: 2. This CDR3 spans 15 amino acids. CDR3: CASSEGDRGQETQYF. In nucleotides, the CDR3 is TGTGCCAGCAGTGAGGGGGACAGGGGGCAAGAGACCCAGTACTTC.

V usage is TRBV28 and J usage is TRBJ2-5; D is uncertain. Germline V gene lookup returns CDR1 MDHEN and CDR2 SYDVKM. V dropped 3 bases and J dropped 5 bases, with 16 bases sitting between them. The CDR3 length is 15 residues. CDR3 loop: CASSFGKGSWETQYF. The CDR3 DNA reads TGTGCCAGCAGTTTTGGAAAAGGTTCCTGGGAGACCCAGTACTTC.

This clone was seen a few times. This sequence joins TRBV6-6 and TRBJ1-2, with 9 bases identical to TRBD1. CDR3 length: 14 amino acids. J was trimmed by 6 bases and V by 4 bases; bases with no gene match: 6. CDR1 and CDR2 (germline): MNHNY, SVGAGI (reference sequence). CDR3 in DNA: TGTGCCAGCAGTTTTACAGGGGGCGGTAATGGCTACACCTTC. Its translation: CASSFTGGGNGYTF.

The J gene is TRBJ1-4, the V gene TRBV28; D is perhaps TRBD1 (6 bases). V shed 6 bases and J shed 2 bases, with 19 bases lying between them. CDR1 MDHEN and CDR2 SYDVKM come from the germline V gene. CDR3 length: 17 amino acids. The CDR3 sequence is CASRFTPGQGTNEKLFF. The CDR3, as DNA: TGTGCCAGCAGGTTCACCCCCGGGCAGGGGACTAATGAAAAACTGTTTTTT.

V is TRBV28 and J is TRBJ2-7, with 12 bases identical to TRBD2. The CDR3 loop spans 16 amino acids. Germline V gives CDR1 MDHEN, CDR2 SYDVKM. J gave up 2 bases and V 8 bases, and 10 bases lay outside the gene matches. The CDR3 protein is CASASPSGGGPYEQYF. The CDR3 DNA reads TGTGCCAGCGCGAGCCCTAGCGGGGGGGGGCCCTACGAGCAGTACTTC.

This clone was detected only a few times. CDR3 DNA: TGTGCCAGCAGCCACGAGCCGCCGGGAGCAAAGTATTTT. Translating it yields CASSHEPPGAKYF. V gene TRBV11-2 combines with J gene TRBJ2-3, with D possibly TRBD2 on 6 matching bases. Germline V lookup: CDR1 SGHAT, CDR2 FQNNGV. V shed 5 bases and J shed 13 bases, with 19 bases lying between them. The CDR3 runs 13 residues.

The chain recombines TRBV5-5 with TRBJ1-2; the D gene is possibly TRBD1 (5 bases). Germline-derived CDR1 and CDR2 are SGHKS and YYEKEE (reference sequence). Trimming removed 1 base from V and 1 base from J, with 14 bases in between. The CDR3 runs to 16 residues. CDR3 coding DNA: TGTGCCAGCAGCTTGTCGGTCAGGGAGGTTAACTATGGCTACACCTTC. Translated: CASSLSVREVNYGYTF.

This rearrangement joins TRBV19 to TRBJ1-1; no reliable D call. V lost 1 base, J lost 4 bases, and 7 bases lay in between. Looked up from germline, CDR1 is LNHDA and CDR2 is SQIVND (reference sequence). The CDR3 is 13 amino acids. CDR3 residues: CASSIGASTEAFF. DNA of the CDR3: TGTGCCAGTAGTATAGGGGCAAGCACTGAAGCTTTCTTT.

This chain joins TRBV19 and TRBJ2-1; TRBD2 matches 10 bases. This CDR3 is 16 amino acids long. After removal of 8 bases from V and 0 bases from J, the junction contained 7 bases not matched to a gene. Germline CDR1 reads LNHDA; CDR2 reads SQIVND (reference sequence). CDR3 nucleotides: TGTGCCAGTTCCGAACTAGCGGGACTCTCCTACAATGAGCAGTTCTTC. Its protein product is CASSELAGLSYNEQFF.

DNA of the CDR3: TGTGCCAGCAGCTTCGGGACAGGGGTCTACAATGAGCAGTTCTTC. Amino acid sequence: CASSFGTGVYNEQFF. The genes are TRBV5-8 and TRBJ2-1, with 10 positions matching TRBD1. CDR1 and CDR2 (germline): SGHTS, YDEGEE. Unmatched junction bases numbered 2, after V lost 2 bases and J lost 3 bases. The CDR3 contains 15 residues.

The chain links TRBV2 to TRBJ2-7; 7 bases are a match to TRBD1. The germline CDR1 and CDR2 sequences are SNHLY and FYNNEI. The V gene end was trimmed by 6 bases and the J gene end by 1 base; junction bases not matched to a gene: 6. The CDR3 is 14 amino acids. This CDR3 is CASRTGRISYEQYF. The CDR3 DNA is TGTGCCAGCAGGACAGGGCGAATTTCCTACGAGCAGTACTTC.

The chain is built from TRBV7-9 and TRBJ1-1; D unresolved. Germline V gene sequence: CDR1 SEHNR, CDR2 FQNEAQ (reference sequence). V dropped 0 bases and J dropped 12 bases, with 14 bases sitting between them. CDR3 length: 13 residues. For the CDR3, the DNA is TGTGCCAGCAGCTTAGCCAGGCAGGAAGAATCTTTCTTT. It codes for CASSLARQEESFF.

The chain couples TRBV5-6 to TRBJ2-7; D gene ambiguous. The CDR3 contains 13 residues. The V gene's germline CDR1 is SGHDT and CDR2 YYEEEE. V was clipped by 2 bases and J by 1 base, with 7 bases between them. CDR3 sequence: CASSFWGSYEQYF. The CDR3 bases are TGTGCCAGCAGCTTTTGGGGTTCCTACGAGCAGTACTTC.

V gene TRBV5-6 combines with J gene TRBJ2-3; TRBD1 matches at 7 bases. The length of the CDR3 is 15 residues. Germline CDR1 is SGHDT and CDR2 is YYEEEE. V dropped 1 base and J dropped 11; count of bases not matched to a gene: 13. The CDR3 here is CASSLSGTESVGQYF. The CDR3, as DNA: TGTGCCAGCAGCTTGTCCGGGACAGAGAGTGTGGGGCAGTATTTT.

The rearrangement joins TRBV10-3 to TRBJ2-1, with TRBD2 matching over 7 bases. V lost 4 bases and J lost 0; bases outside the gene matches: 9. Germline assignment: CDR1 ENHRY and CDR2 SYGVKD. This CDR3 is 17 amino acids long. CDR3 in amino acids: CAISGGLAESSYNEQFF. The CDR3 DNA sequence: TGTGCCATCAGTGGAGGGCTAGCGGAGAGCTCCTACAATGAGCAGTTCTTC.

This clone was observed a few times. The rearrangement links TRBV15 to TRBJ1-1, with D uncertain. There are 13 residues in the CDR3. Germline lookup yields CDR1 LNHNV and CDR2 YYDKDF (reference sequence). The ends were cut back, 7 bases at V and 2 bases at J, with 11 bases in the middle. DNA of the CDR3: TGTGCCACCACCCTAAGGCCCAACACTGAAGCTTTCTTT. Encoded protein: CATTLRPNTEAFF.

The chain carries TRBV2 and TRBJ2-7; D unclear. The V gene's germline CDR1 is SNHLY and CDR2 FYNNEI. The CDR3 consists of 16 residues. Trimming took 8 bases from V and 0 from J, leaving 20 bases between them. The CDR3 spells CASARDRHMNSYEQYF. DNA of the CDR3: TGTGCCAGCGCGCGAGATCGACACATGAACTCCTACGAGCAGTACTTC.

This clone was observed many times. The V gene is TRBV7-8, the J gene TRBJ2-7; 8 nucleotides match TRBD2. Germline V gives CDR1 SGHVS, CDR2 FQNEAQ. V shed 4 bases and J 4 bases; nucleotides not matched to a gene: 6. The length of the CDR3 is 14 residues. CDR3 DNA sequence: TGTGCCAGCAGCTCAATTACTAGCGGTTACGAGCAGTACTTC. This encodes CASSSITSGYEQYF.

This clone was seen only a few times. The V call is TRBV28, the J call TRBJ2-1; D is unclear. The V end lost 6 bases, the J end lost 2 bases, and 20 bases lay between the germline ends. Germline CDR1 reads MDHEN; CDR2 reads SYDVKM. The CDR3 sequence is 17 residues long. As DNA, the CDR3 is TGTGCCAGCAGCTCTATGTCTCAAGACCGAACCTACAATGAGCAGTTCTTC. It specifies CASSSMSQDRTYNEQFF.

This clone was recorded a few times. This chain joins TRBV19 and TRBJ1-2, with 9 bases identical to TRBD1. CDR1 is LNHDA and CDR2 is SQIVND in the germline V gene (reference sequence). V lost 6 bases and J lost 3; bases outside the gene matches: 5. The CDR3 extends over 14 amino acids. In nucleotides, the CDR3 is TGTGCCAGTAGGCGGGACAGGGAAGACTATGGCTACACCTTC. As protein: CASRRDREDYGYTF.